The 32 T cell receptor beta chains listed next were all sequenced from one sample in a study of T cell changes during pregnancy in multiple sclerosis. This table comes from immunoSEQ multiplex PCR, and its TCRdb copy is limited to in-frame clones, with some not included. The profile shows 75,000 to 100,000 clones, 85% to 95% of them singletons. The source material was peripheral blood, sampled after pregnancy. The receptors here all came from a female donor with multiple sclerosis, enrolled in a pregnancy study.

The chain joins TRBV6-6 to TRBJ2-4; a possible D gene is TRBD1 (7 bases). The CDR3 is made up of 12 amino acids. Deletions cut 5 bases from V and 7 bases from J, with 9 bases between. Germline V gene sequence: CDR1 MNHNY, CDR2 SVGAGI (reference sequence). In nucleotides, the CDR3 is TGTGCCAGCAGTCCAGGGGGGAACATTCAGTACTTC. It specifies CASSPGGNIQYF.

V usage is TRBV5-4 and J usage is TRBJ2-1; 10 bases match TRBD2. V was pared by 7 bases and J by 5 bases, with 3 bases of the junction left unmatched. The CDR3 totals 13 residues. From germline, CDR1 is SGHNT and CDR2 YYREEE (reference sequence). CDR3 sequence reads: CASGTSEDNEQFF. Here the CDR3 DNA reads TGTGCCAGCGGGACTAGCGAGGACAATGAGCAGTTCTTC. Supplemented by reference TRBV5-4 and TRBJ2-1, the full variable domain reads ETGVTQSPTHLIKTRGQQVTLRCSSQSGHNTVSWYQQALGQGPQFIFQYYREEENGRGNFPPRFSGLQFPNYSSELNVNALELDDSALYLCASGTSEDNEQFFGPGTRLTVL.

This clone has just one count. This chain links TRBV4-2 with TRBJ1-2; TRBD1 matches at 9 bases. CDR3 size: 15 residues. Germline loops: CDR1 LGHNA, CDR2 YNFKEQ. Trimming removed 1 base from V and 2 bases from J; junction bases left unmatched: 2. The CDR3: CASSQGDRDNYGYTF. The CDR3 nucleotides are TGTGCCAGCAGCCAAGGGGACAGGGACAACTATGGCTACACCTTC.

The J gene is TRBJ1-3, the V gene TRBV25-1, with D hard to call. The CDR3 sequence is 13 residues long. The V and J ends lost 1 base and 5 bases respectively, with 6 bases between them. The germline V gene encodes CDR1 MGHDK and CDR2 SYGVNS. The CDR3 here is CASSELDRNTIYF. CDR3 nucleotides: TGTGCCAGCAGTGAATTAGATAGAAACACCATATATTTT.

J is TRBJ1-3 and V is TRBV6-5; D not resolved. Trimming took off 3 bases at V and 4 bases at J, with 7 bases between the two ends. Germline V CDR1 and CDR2: MNHEY, SVGAGI. The CDR3 loop spans 13 amino acids. CDR3 nucleotide sequence: TGTGCCAGCAGTTATAATGGCGGAAACACCATATATTTT. Protein sequence: CASSYNGGNTIYF.

The rearrangement links TRBV9 to TRBJ2-3; D possibly corresponds to TRBD1 (6 bases). This CDR3 has 13 amino acids. In germline, CDR1 is SGDLS, CDR2 YYNGEE. V was pared by 3 bases and J by 4 bases, with 9 bases between. The CDR3 DNA sequence: TGTGCCAGCAGCGCGGACAGTCCAGATACGCAGTATTTT. Its translation is CASSADSPDTQYF.

CDR3 bases: TGTGCCAGCAGCGTAGCTTTACAGGGTAGCGGGCGCTACACCTTC. This gives the protein CASSVALQGSGRYTF. The chain carries TRBV9 and TRBJ1-2; perhaps TRBD1 as D (6 bases). The length of the CDR3 is 15 residues. The V gene's germline CDR1 is SGDLS and CDR2 YYNGEE. V was pared by 0 bases and J by 9 bases, with 18 bases between.

This clone was counted a single time. The V and J genes are TRBV7-2 and TRBJ1-1; D is unresolved. V was clipped by 3 bases and J by 2 bases, with 4 bases between them. Germline V gene sequence: CDR1 SGHTA, CDR2 FQGNSA. The CDR3 loop spans 12 amino acids. CDR3 region: CASSFGNTEAFF. DNA of the CDR3: TGTGCCAGCAGCTTCGGTAACACTGAAGCTTTCTTT.

The chain employs TRBV5-4 and TRBJ1-1; D uncertain. Germline assignment: CDR1 SGHNT and CDR2 YYREEE (reference sequence). The CDR3 loop spans 14 amino acids. Between the trimmed V and J ends, which lost 4 bases and 1 base, there was a span of 11 bases. The CDR3 DNA reads as TGTGCCAGCAGCACCCAGGTAGGGAACACTGAAGCTTTCTTT. This translates into CASSTQVGNTEAFF.

V and J are TRBV27 and TRBJ2-7; D possibly corresponds to TRBD2 (6 bases). The CDR3 consists of 16 residues. Germline lookup yields CDR1 MNHEY and CDR2 SMNVEV (reference sequence). The germline V and J ends were trimmed by 2 bases and 0 bases, with 14 bases remaining between them. CDR3 bases: TGTGCCAGCAGTTTAGGGGCGGGGCTTAGCTCCTACGAGCAGTACTTC. It specifies CASSLGAGLSSYEQYF.

This clone was observed a single time. This chain links TRBV27 with TRBJ2-7; 7 nucleotides match TRBD2. The germline gives CDR1 MNHEY, CDR2 SMNVEV (reference sequence). With 3 bases clipped from V and 2 bases from J, the junction kept 1 base outside the gene matches. The CDR3 extends over 13 amino acids. The CDR3, as DNA: TGTGCCAGCAGTTTCGGGAGGACCTACGAGCAGTACTTC. Translating gives CASSFGRTYEQYF.

This clone was picked up one time. The chain combines TRBV7-3 with TRBJ2-2; D is uncertain. The CDR3 is 17 residues long. Germline V gene sequence: CDR1 SGHTA, CDR2 FQGTGA. With 2 bases removed from V and 2 bases from J, the gap between germline ends came to 15 bases. DNA of the CDR3: TGTGCCAGCAGCTTAGCTCCGAGGCAGTCTAACACCGGGGAGCTGTTTTTT. This sequence encodes CASSLAPRQSNTGELFF. Full variable domain (rest looked up from reference TRBV7-3 and TRBJ2-2): GAGVSQTPSNKVTEKGKYVELRCDPISGHTALYWYRQSLGQGPEFLIYFQGTGAADDSGLPNDRFFAVRPEGSVSTLKIQRTERGDSAVYLCASSLAPRQSNTGELFFGEGSRLTVL.

This sequence joins TRBV11-1 and TRBJ2-2; 12 nucleotides line up with TRBD2. Trimming took 5 bases from V and 6 from J; bases not matched to a gene: 7. Germline CDR1 and CDR2: SGHAT and FQDESV (reference sequence). The CDR3 covers 16 residues. The DNA for the CDR3 is TGTGCCAGCAGCCCAAGGACTAGCGGGAAGGCCGGGGAGCTGTTTTTT. Its translation: CASSPRTSGKAGELFF.

The chain has TRBV6-4 and TRBJ2-3, with TRBD2 matching over 9 bases. CDR3 size: 15 residues. Trimming took 0 bases from V and 4 from J; bases not matched to a gene: 2. Germline CDR1 is MRHNA and CDR2 is SNTAGT. The CDR3 bases are TGTGCCAGCAGTGACTCAGCGGGAGGATCAGATACGCAGTATTTT. As protein: CASSDSAGGSDTQYF.

The chain combines TRBV5-1 with TRBJ2-3, with 10 positions matching TRBD1. CDR1 is SGHRS, CDR2 YFSETQ, per germline. The junction had 11 bases not matched to a gene; V was cut back by 8 bases and J by 2 bases. CDR3 length: 16 amino acids. This chain's CDR3 is CASFSPGQGITDTQYF. CDR3 in DNA: TGCGCCAGTTTTTCTCCGGGACAGGGGATCACAGATACGCAGTATTTT.

The chain joins TRBV29-1 to TRBJ1-2, with 10 bases aligning to TRBD1. V trimming: 6 bases; J trimming: 8 bases; junction bases outside the gene matches: 6. The CDR3 is 12 residues long. Germline V CDR1 and CDR2: SQVTM, ANQGSEA. The CDR3 DNA follows: TGCAGCGTGGGACAGGGGCTTGGAGGCTACACCTTC. Residues: CSVGQGLGGYTF. Complete variable domain (other parts from reference TRBV29-1 and TRBJ1-2): SAVISQKPSRDICQRGTSLTIQCQVDSQVTMMFWYRQQPGQSLTLIATANQGSEATYESGFVIDKFPISRPNLTFSTLTVSNMSPEDSSIYLCSVGQGLGGYTFGSGTRLTVV.

The chain is built from TRBV18 and TRBJ2-7; 8 bases line up with TRBD1. CDR3 length: 13 residues. V was clipped by 3 bases and J by 5 bases; unmatched bases: 3. CDR1 KGHSH and CDR2 LQKENI come from the germline V gene. The CDR3 coding sequence is TGTGCCAGCTCACCGGCAGGGGGCAACGAGCAGTACTTC. This gives the protein CASSPAGGNEQYF.

This clone was picked up one time. This rearrangement joins TRBV7-9 to TRBJ2-5, with a tentative D call TRBD2 (6 bases). This CDR3 has 15 amino acids. Trimming cost V 1 base and J 1 base, with 10 bases left between them. Germline V lookup: CDR1 SEHNR, CDR2 FQNEAQ (reference sequence). The CDR3 spells CASSLVGSGQETQYF. The CDR3 DNA reads TGTGCCAGCAGCTTAGTTGGTAGCGGCCAAGAGACCCAGTACTTC.

The V gene is TRBV5-8, the J gene TRBJ2-5; D remains unclear. The V gene's germline CDR1 is SGHTS and CDR2 YDEGEE. With 4 bases removed from V and 5 bases from J, the gap between germline ends came to 12 bases. This CDR3 region has 13 residues. CDR3 DNA sequence: TGTGCCAGCAGCCGCCCGATGAGCGAGACCCAGTACTTC. Protein sequence: CASSRPMSETQYF.

The chain is built from TRBV7-9 and TRBJ2-1, with 8 bases lining up with TRBD2. This CDR3 comprises 13 residues. V trimming: 5 bases; J trimming: 10 bases; junction bases outside the gene matches: 7. Germline lookup yields CDR1 SEHNR and CDR2 FQNEAQ (reference sequence). CDR3 protein: CASSPSGLAEQFF. The CDR3 bases are TGTGCCAGCAGCCCATCCGGACTAGCAGAGCAGTTCTTC.

The chain joins TRBV12-5 to TRBJ1-2, with 9 bases matching TRBD1. This CDR3 is 18 amino acids long. Trimming removed 6 bases from V and 5 bases from J; junction bases left unmatched: 19. Germline V gene data show CDR1 as LGHNT and CDR2 as FRNRAP. CDR3 coding DNA: TGTGCTAGTGGCCCCGGGCGGGGACAGGGAGAGGAGGGGTATGGCTACACCTTC. Amino acid sequence: CASGPGRGQGEEGYGYTF.

The V and J genes are TRBV5-6 and TRBJ2-7; TRBD1 is a possible D gene (6 bases). This CDR3 is built from 18 residues. CDR1 and CDR2 (germline): SGHDT, YYEEEE. V shed 2 bases and J shed 0 bases, with 21 bases lying between them. The CDR3 is CASSFTPRDTSHSYEQYF. In DNA form, the CDR3 reads TGTGCCAGCAGCTTTACTCCCCGGGACACCTCCCACTCCTACGAGCAGTACTTC.

The chain is built from TRBV6-6 and TRBJ1-1; D is possibly TRBD1 (6 bases). Germline CDR1 is MNHNY and CDR2 is SVGAGI (reference sequence). Trimming took 6 bases from V and 5 from J, leaving 13 bases between them. This CDR3 is built from 13 residues. Here the CDR3 reads CASSPQGHTEAFF. CDR3 DNA: TGTGCCAGCAGCCCTCAGGGGCATACTGAAGCTTTCTTT.

The chain couples TRBV6-5 to TRBJ2-1; 7 nucleotides agree with TRBD1. Trimming removed 0 bases from V and 2 bases from J; junction bases left unmatched: 4. Germline values: CDR1 MNHEY, CDR2 SVGAGI. The CDR3 is 16 residues long. As DNA, the CDR3 is TGTGCCAGCAGTTACTCACGACAGGGAACCTACAATGAGCAGTTCTTC. It encodes CASSYSRQGTYNEQFF.

The chain couples TRBV27 to TRBJ2-3, with D possibly matching TRBD2 (5 bases). The CDR3 loop spans 13 amino acids. V was pared by 3 bases and J by 6 bases, with 10 bases between. The germline V gene encodes CDR1 MNHEY and CDR2 SMNVEV (reference sequence). The CDR3 region is CASSFTGMDTQYF. CDR3 DNA: TGTGCCAGCAGTTTTACGGGGATGGATACGCAGTATTTT.

The chain is built from TRBV7-2 and TRBJ2-2; 7 bases align to TRBD1. Germline V CDR1 and CDR2: SGHTA, FQGNSA. There are 15 residues in the CDR3. Germline trimming cut 3 bases from V and 2 bases from J; bases unmatched to any gene: 3. The CDR3 reads CASSLDRLNTGELFF. The CDR3 coding sequence is TGTGCCAGCAGCTTGGACAGGCTAAACACCGGGGAGCTGTTTTTT.

This chain uses TRBV5-6 with TRBJ1-2, with 8 nucleotides matching TRBD1. CDR1 is SGHDT and CDR2 is YYEEEE in the germline V gene. Losses at the gene ends were 3 bases for V and 8 bases for J; bases not matched to a gene: 12. The CDR3 sequence is 15 residues long. For the CDR3, the DNA is TGTGCCAGCAGCTCCCCGTTGCAGGGGGCGGAGGGCTACACCTTC. It codes for CASSSPLQGAEGYTF.

This chain uses TRBV9 with TRBJ2-1; 11 bases line up with TRBD2. Germline V CDR1 and CDR2: SGDLS, YYNGEE. Unmatched junction bases numbered 10, after V lost 4 bases and J lost 4 bases. The CDR3 runs 17 residues. As DNA, the CDR3 is TGTGCCAGCAGCCCTAATAGCGGGGGGGCCGCGTACAATGAGCAGTTCTTC. Amino acid sequence: CASSPNSGGAAYNEQFF.

This chain links TRBV19 with TRBJ1-3, with a tentative D call TRBD1 (5 bases). The V gene lost 4 bases and the J gene lost 1 base, with 17 bases spanning the gap. Germline V gene sequence: CDR1 LNHDA, CDR2 SQIVND (reference sequence). The CDR3 runs to 17 residues. The CDR3 spells CASSTRGDPSSGNTIYF. The CDR3 nucleotides read TGTGCCAGTAGTACCCGGGGGGACCCAAGTTCTGGAAACACCATATATTTT.

The gene calls are TRBV27 and TRBJ1-1; possible D gene TRBD1, 5 bases. The germline V gene has CDR1 MNHEY and CDR2 SMNVEV (reference sequence). This CDR3 has 14 residues. The ends were cut back, 5 bases at V and 1 base at J, with 11 bases in the middle. CDR3 sequence: CASSLLTENTEAFF. Here the CDR3 DNA reads TGTGCCAGCAGTCTCCTGACAGAGAACACTGAAGCTTTCTTT.

The chain recombines TRBV7-9 with TRBJ2-7; 13 bases fit TRBD2. Germline values: CDR1 SEHNR, CDR2 FQNEAQ (reference sequence). V trimming: 5 bases; J trimming: 6 bases; junction bases outside the gene matches: 7. The length of the CDR3 is 15 residues. CDR3 sequence reads: CASSQGLAGEGEQYF. The CDR3 DNA reads as TGTGCCAGCAGCCAAGGACTAGCGGGAGAGGGCGAGCAGTACTTC.

CDR3 DNA sequence: TGTGCCAGCAGCCTCGAGGGGGCCCCTAACTATGGCTACACCTTC. It codes for CASSLEGAPNYGYTF. This chain joins TRBV7-8 and TRBJ1-2; 7 bases align to TRBD1. With 5 bases clipped from V and 0 bases from J, the junction kept 6 bases outside the gene matches. Germline-derived CDR1 and CDR2 are SGHVS and FQNEAQ. The CDR3 contains 15 residues. The full variable domain, in which reference TRBV7-8 and TRBJ1-2 provide the parts outside the CDR3, is GAGVSQSPRYKVAKRGQDVALRCDPISGHVSLFWYQQALGQGPEFLTYFQNEAQLDKSGLPSDRFFAERPEGSVSTLKIQRTQQEDSAVYLCASSLEGAPNYGYTFGSGTRLTVV.